Given below is one T cell receptor beta chain in context. Its antigen specificity is not known. Within one base of it there is no much larger clone, and no base qualities were kept. Donors were healthy HIV-negative adults with no recently reported acute infections or vaccinations. Every donor was a Caucasian adult residing in Nashville, Tennessee, USA. CD4+ T cells were enriched by magnetic negative selection; naive cells were then positively selected on CD45RA, and the negative fraction formed the memory subset. Blood was collected by leukapheresis, and PBMCs were isolated by Ficoll-Histopaque density gradient centrifugation and then cryopreserved in liquid nitrogen vapor phase. Analytical flow cytometry was used to check the purity and quantity of each magnetically sorted T cell population. From each sorted fraction, genomic DNA was isolated and quantified by UV absorbance on a Nanodrop 2000c. These data belong to a study of shared clonotypes between healthy human individuals (TCRdb year 2020). Study-wide context: Three men and a couple of women, aged 18 to 49 years, made up the cohort. For each donor, CD4 naive and CD4 memory were each run on three plates, CD8 naive on two plates, and CD8 memory on one plate. Blood TCR repertoires of several healthy adults were deeply sequenced to estimate repertoire size and the extent of clonotype sharing between individuals. To increase sequencing depth and limit assay-specific biases, different laboratories used diverse techniques to prepare libraries and sequence TCR repertoires. Between about 0.94 and 8.9 billion PBMCs per donor were obtained by leukapheresis. Overall study outcomes, separate from this receptor: Because the study included only a small number of donors, the genetic and exposure-history diversity represented was limited. Even with the large sequencing depth, rarefaction of the sorted-subset datasets indicated that sequencing was incomplete. About 4.5% of naive CD4, 3% to 3.5% of naive CD8, approximately 2% of memory CD4, and more than 0.35% of memory CD8 clonotypes were shared across several donors. Compared with non-shared clonotypes, clonotypes shared by all four sorted-subset donors had higher generation probabilities. Sampling was limited to blood, and TCR repertoires in tissue likely differ from TCR repertoires in blood. Naive subsets generally had larger estimated clonotype richness than memory subsets did. Pairwise subsampling indicated that sequencing depth was expected to affect the degree of clonotype sharing among donors.

Using the deep immunoSEQ assay, TCR CDR3 regions were amplified from genomic DNA by multiplex PCR. For each cell subset, the extracted genomic DNA was distributed evenly across all wells of several immunoSEQ 96-well plates, and each plate served as one replicate. Each replicate PCR for sorted subsets received roughly 200 ng genomic DNA, equal to about 30,000 T cell genomes. The purified libraries were quantified using a Qubit 3.0 fluorometer, sized with a Bioanalyzer 2100, and then quantified again using the KAPA Library Quantification kit. Each immunoSEQ 96-well plate was sequenced on its own single-read 150-cycle Illumina NextSeq 550 flow cell. The authors' pipeline ran thus. The immunoSEQ output contained only junctional sequences without quality scores, so filtering could not match that applied to full-length reads. To assign V/J genes and CDR3, sequences were annotated using PyIR, a Python wrapper for IgBLAST v1.9, with IMGT germline references. Reads were removed for weak V/J assignments (E-value above 1e-6), missing CDR3, stop codons, out-of-frame junctions, or ambiguous translated residues. V3J clonotypes were defined as sequences sharing an identical inferred V gene, J gene, and CDR3 amino acid sequence. To compute the percentage overlap between repertoires, the number of shared unique clonotypes was divided by the size of the smaller repertoire. RTK rarefaction, the Chao1 estimator, and Recon v2.1 estimates of unobserved clonotypes were used to assess repertoire richness. Generation probabilities were computed with OLGA for all TCRbeta clonotypes obtained by the gDNA method from a few donors. The table was pulled from immuneACCESS by TCRdb, which kept in-frame rearrangements only. Such tables lose some clones; where checked, under half of the loss comes from unresolved V genes, and the rest has no known cause. V and J calls and clone size follow that table, whereas D and trimming were derived from the DNA. This sample lists about 2 million clones; over 85% were detected once. Jointly, the top ten make up roughly 0.13% of the sample.

V trim: 4 bases; J trim: 1 base; unmatched bases: 5. The germline V gene gives CDR1 as SGHRS and CDR2 as YFSETQ. Inclusive of the bounding cysteine and phenylalanine, the CDR3 is 15 residues long. Only the CDR3 region is kept as DNA, spanning 45 bases read in frame from base 1. The source of this sequence is a man younger than 35 in good health. The sequenced sample was naive CD4+ T cells sorted from blood. What the cell subset or site label conveys for this sample: CD45RA+ positively selected. This receptor chain uses TRBV5-1 and TRBJ2-7, with 10 bases in between that match TRBD2. The sequenced DNA: TGCGCCAGCAGCACCGGACTAGCGGCATCCTACGAGCAGTACTTC. Translation gives CASSTGLAASYEQYF.